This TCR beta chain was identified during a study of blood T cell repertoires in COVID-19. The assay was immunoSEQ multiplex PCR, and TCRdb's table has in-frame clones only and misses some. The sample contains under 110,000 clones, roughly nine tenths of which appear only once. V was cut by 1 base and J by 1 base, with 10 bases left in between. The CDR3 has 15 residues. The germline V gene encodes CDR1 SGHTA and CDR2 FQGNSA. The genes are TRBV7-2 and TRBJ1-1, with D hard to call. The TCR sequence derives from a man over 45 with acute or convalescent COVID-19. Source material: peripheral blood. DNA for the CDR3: TGTGCCAGCAGCTTAGTAGTTGCCACGAACACTGAAGCTTTCTTT. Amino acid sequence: CASSLVVATNTEAFF.